Listed below are T cell receptor beta chains from one sample, sequenced in a study of T cell repertoires in cytomegalovirus infection. TCRdb independently ran MiXCR on the reads; one entry per CDR3 protein. The sample includes about 530,000 distinct CDR3 sequences, around 27% of them seen just once. Sequencing was carried out using PBMCs. The receptors derive from a human donor in good health (CMV status not recorded). Some clones in this sample may be carry-over from other donors' samples. Each CDR3 is given with its conserved first and last residue. The D gene is left open where the match is weak. Clone size is shown for a subset of rows, as once, few, many or a class of expanded clone.

TGTGCCAGCAGCCAGACTAGCGGGAACACAGATACGCAGTATTTT,CASSQTSGNTDTQYF,TRBJ2-3,many,TRBD2,15,TRBV7-2
TGTGCCAGCACCGAATTCCGGACGGCCGAGCTAGGGTACAATGAGCAGTTCTTC,CASTEFRTAELGYNEQFF,TRBJ2-1,.,.,18,TRBV27
TGTGCCAGCAGCTTTTCGTCCGGGACCGAGCAGTACTTC,CASSFSSGTEQYF,TRBJ2-7,many,.,13,TRBV7-2
TGTGCCATCAGCGGGACATTACGCGGCTACACCTTC,CAISGTLRGYTF,TRBJ1-2,many,.,12,TRBV10-3
TGTGCCAGCAGCTACCCTAGCGGAAGAAGCTACGAGCAGTACTTC,CASSYPSGRSYEQYF,TRBJ2-7,.,TRBD2,15,TRBV11-1
TGTGCCAGCAGGACAACCGGACTACAAAGCACCCAGTACTTC,CASRTTGLQSTQYF,TRBJ2-5,few,.,14,TRBV7-2
TGTGCCAGCAGCTTAGCAGGAGAACTTCGGAGGCATGAGCAGTTCTTC,CASSLAGELRRHEQFF,TRBJ2-1,.,.,16,TRBV7-2
TGCAGTGCTCGGACGAACTACGAGCAGTACTTC,CSARTNYEQYF,TRBJ2-7,.,.,11,TRBV20-1
TGTGCCAGCAGCGCCTGGACAGGGTCAACGTACGAGCAGTACTTC,CASSAWTGSTYEQYF,TRBJ2-7,.,TRBD1,15,TRBV28
TGTGCCAGCAGCTTCCAGGGGGCCCGGGCCAAAAACATTCAGTACTTC,CASSFQGARAKNIQYF,TRBJ2-4,.,TRBD1,16,TRBV7-8
TGTGCCAGCAGCTGGTCCGGGACTAGTAGCGACGAGCAGTACTTC,CASSWSGTSSDEQYF,TRBJ2-7,many,TRBD2,15,TRBV7-2
TGTGCCAGCAGCTTGGCGGTTAGCGGGAGACGCTTC,CASSLAVSGRRF,TRBJ2-1,.,TRBD2,12,TRBV5-8
TGTGCCAGCAGCCTCCCGGCAACCTACAATGAGCAGTTCTTC,CASSLPATYNEQFF,TRBJ2-1,many,.,14,TRBV7-2
TGTGCCATCAGTGACGGACTAGCTTATACGCAGTATTTT,CAISDGLAYTQYF,TRBJ2-3,.,TRBD2,13,TRBV10-3
TGTGCCAGCAGTGAAACCCCCTTTCCCTACGAGCAGTACTTC,CASSETPFPYEQYF,TRBJ2-7,.,.,14,TRBV25-1
TGTGCCAGCAGCTTAGGGTCCGCAGGCCTCGCCAAAAACATTCAGTACTTC,CASSLGSAGLAKNIQYF,TRBJ2-4,.,.,17,TRBV7-9
TGCGCCAGCAGCCAAGGACTAACCGGTGTAGCCAAAAACATTCAGTACTTC,CASSQGLTGVAKNIQYF,TRBJ2-4,.,.,17,TRBV4-1
TGTGCCAGCAGAATAGCGGGAGGGCCCCTGAGCTCCTACAATGAGCAGTTCTTC,CASRIAGGPLSSYNEQFF,TRBJ2-1,many,TRBD2,18,TRBV7-2
TGTGCCAGCAGCGTTGGACTAGCGGGAAGGAGGTACTTC,CASSVGLAGRRYF,TRBJ2-7,.,TRBD2,13,TRBV9
TGCGCCAGCAGCCTTCCGGGTTCAGGCGGCAATGAGCAGTTCTTC,CASSLPGSGGNEQFF,TRBJ2-1,.,.,15,TRBV5-1
TGTGCCAGCAGCTTAGGAAGAGACGACTACGAGCAGTACTTC,CASSLGRDDYEQYF,TRBJ2-7,many,.,14,TRBV7-8
TGTGCTAGCAGTTCACTAGCGGGAATCGCAGATACGCAGTATTTT,CASSSLAGIADTQYF,TRBJ2-3,many,TRBD2,15,TRBV7-7
TGTGCCAGCAGCCTGATCCCGCTAGCCGACAATGAGCAGTTCTTC,CASSLIPLADNEQFF,TRBJ2-1,few,.,15,TRBV7-4
TGTGCCAGCAGTTCCTCCTCGGGCACTGCTGACTACACCTTC,CASSSSSGTADYTF,TRBJ1-2,few,.,14,TRBV6-6
TGCAGCGCCGGAGGGGACATCGGAGAAGGCTACACCTTC,CSAGGDIGEGYTF,TRBJ1-2,.,.,13,TRBV29-1
TGTGCCAGCAGCTTACGGGAGCTCGTTAATGAAAAACTGTTTTTT,CASSLRELVNEKLFF,TRBJ1-4,few,.,15,TRBV7-4
TGTGCCAGCAGCCGACCGGGGGTCGCCCTCTTCTCTGGGGCCAACGTCCTGACTTTC,CASSRPGVALFSGANVLTF,TRBJ2-6,.,.,19,TRBV11-1
TGTGCCACCAGTGATTCCTACAGGGGAGCTGGAAACACCATATATTTT,CATSDSYRGAGNTIYF,TRBJ1-3,few,TRBD1,16,TRBV24-1
TGTGCCAGCAGCTTATACGGCCCCTACGAGCAGTACTTC,CASSLYGPYEQYF,TRBJ2-7,.,.,13,TRBV7-2
TGCGCCAGCAGCCAAGTTCCCCGGGAAAAACTGTTTTTT,CASSQVPREKLFF,TRBJ1-4,few,.,13,TRBV4-1
TGTGCCAGCAGTTACTCGCGGTGGGATGAGCAGTTCTTC,CASSYSRWDEQFF,TRBJ2-1,few,.,13,TRBV6-5
TGTGCCTGGGATGTCGGCATGGACGAGCAGTACTTC,CAWDVGMDEQYF,TRBJ2-7,.,.,12,TRBV30
TGTGCCAGCACGGACCAATCCTACGAGCAGTACTTC,CASTDQSYEQYF,TRBJ2-7,.,.,12,TRBV2
TGTGCCAGCAGCCCCACAGGGGCGAAGGCGGTTGGCTACACCTTC,CASSPTGAKAVGYTF,TRBJ1-2,.,TRBD1,15,TRBV12-3/TRBV12-4
TGTGCCAGCAGCTTAGATTCTAACACCATATATTTT,CASSLDSNTIYF,TRBJ1-3,many,.,12,TRBV7-2
TGTGCCAGCCTTATTCTATCACGGGGAGGGCCATATGGGGAGCAGTTCTTC,CASLILSRGGPYGEQFF,TRBJ2-1,.,TRBD2,17,TRBV7-2
TGCAGCGTTGATTGGGGAATCACAGATACGCAGTATTTT,CSVDWGITDTQYF,TRBJ2-3,.,.,13,TRBV29-1